This TCR beta chain emerged from a study of T cell repertoires in cytomegalovirus infection. At the level of the study: From public TCR beta signatures came an indication of both CMV infection and matching HLA type.

Only a few counts were recorded for this clonotype. Its antigen is not known. Findings and caveats of the study: CMV-specific HLA-C-restricted TCR beta clonotypes dominated the ex vivo response.

MiXCR, applied by TCRdb to the reads, yields one record per CDR3 protein. The sample includes some 920,000 distinct CDR3 sequences, around 29% seen only once; the top ten take around 15%. With V trimmed by 1 base and J by 2 bases, 10 bases remained unmatched. Per the germline V gene, CDR1 is LNHDA and CDR2 is SQIVND (reference sequence). The CDR3 totals 17 residues. The gene calls are TRBV19 and TRBJ2-5, with 7 bases that match TRBD2. This clonotype was obtained from a human donor in good health (CMV status not recorded). Some clones in this sample may be carry-over from other donors' samples. The specimen was cultured CD8+ T cells from PBMCs, collected from culture after CMV antigen stimulation. In DNA, the CDR3 is TGTGCCAGTAGTATAGTAGGCGATGCAGCGGGGCAAGAGACCCAGTACTTC. Its translation is CASSIVGDAAGQETQYF. Using reference TRBV19 and TRBJ2-5 for the parts outside the CDR3, the full variable domain is DGGITQSPKYLFRKEGQNVTLSCEQNLNHDAMYWYRQDPGQGLRLIYYSQIVNDFQKGDIAEGYSVSREKKESFPLTVTSAQKNPTAFYLCASSIVGDAAGQETQYFGPGTRLLVL.